This T cell receptor (beta chain) was profiled in a study of blood T cell repertoires in COVID-19. The CDR3 extends over 16 amino acids. V gave up 3 bases and J gave up 5 bases; unmatched junction bases: 12. Germline V gene data show CDR1 as SGHNT and CDR2 as YYREEE (reference sequence). This clone was seen a single time. Repertoires were generated with immunoSEQ multiplex PCR, while TCRdb's copy carries only in-frame clones and drops some. The sample contains around 97,000 clones, 70% to 90% of which appear only once. The sequenced sample consisted of peripheral blood. The rearrangement joins TRBV5-4 to TRBJ1-1; TRBD1 aligns across 8 bases. The receptor comes from a human donor in a cohort sampled during active COVID-19. The CDR3 bases are TGTGCCAGCAGCTCCCACCTGACAGGGGCCCGGACTGAAGCTTTCTTT. Protein: CASSSHLTGARTEAFF.